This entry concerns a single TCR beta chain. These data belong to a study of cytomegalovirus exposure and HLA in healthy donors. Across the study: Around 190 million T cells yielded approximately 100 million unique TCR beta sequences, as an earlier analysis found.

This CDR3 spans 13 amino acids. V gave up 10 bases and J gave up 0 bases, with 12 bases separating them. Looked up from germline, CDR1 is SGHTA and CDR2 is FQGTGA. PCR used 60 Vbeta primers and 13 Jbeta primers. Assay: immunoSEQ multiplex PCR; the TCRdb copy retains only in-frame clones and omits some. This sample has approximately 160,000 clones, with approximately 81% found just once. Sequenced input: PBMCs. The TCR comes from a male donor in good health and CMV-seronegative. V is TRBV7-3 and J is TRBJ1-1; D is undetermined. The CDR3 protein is CATGEGVNTEAFF. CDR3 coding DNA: TGTGCCACGGGAGAAGGCGTGAACACTGAAGCTTTCTTT.